The 9 T cell receptor beta chains reported below all come from one sample, sequenced in a study of T cells in Graves' hyperthyroidism and ophthalmopathy (dated 2019 in TCRdb). The library relied on multiplex PCR. The instrument given in TCRdb is Illumina HiSeq 2000. TCR beta CDR3 regions were amplified from RNA transcripts. The first round of RT-PCR for the TCR CDR3 was performed with the HTBI primer set and the Qiagen OneStep RT-PCR kit. TCRdb trimmed public reads at Q25 via fastp, called clones via MiXCR and kept in-frame beta chains. Rows matching on CDR3 protein sequence are summarized as one entry with the most common DNA and genes. The sample table holds 530,000 or so distinct CDR3 sequences, of which approximately 25% were seen once. Of the sample, approximately 11% is held by the ten largest clones. Sequencing was done on a sample of blood. The source of these receptors is a woman younger than 45 with Graves' ophthalmopathy.

This clonotype was detected ten times or more. This chain connects TRBV12-3 or TRBV12-4 to TRBJ2-2; D is unresolved. Trimming took 7 bases from V and 1 from J, leaving 10 bases between them. The CDR3 has 14 residues. This chain's CDR3 is CASTFPMNTGELFF. The CDR3 DNA follows: TGTGCCAGCACTTTCCCCATGAACACCGGGGAGCTGTTTTTT.

J is TRBJ1-2 and V is TRBV27; weak D call: TRBD1 (5 bases). The germline V gene encodes CDR1 MNHEY and CDR2 SMNVEV (reference sequence). The CDR3 has 15 amino acids. The germline V and J ends were trimmed by 2 bases and 7 bases, with 17 bases remaining between them. Here the CDR3 reads CASSLPPPGLGGYTF. CDR3 bases: TGTGCCAGCAGTTTACCCCCGCCGGGACTTGGTGGCTACACCTTC.

The chain is built from TRBV6-1 and TRBJ2-7, with D perhaps assigned TRBD1 or TRBD2 (5 bases each). The CDR3 contains 15 residues. Per the germline V gene, CDR1 is MNHNS and CDR2 is SASEGT. V gave up 2 bases and J gave up 2 bases, with 13 bases separating them. For the CDR3, the DNA is TGTGCCAGCAGTGAATCGACAGCGGTAACCTACGAGCAGTACTTC. The encoded protein is CASSESTAVTYEQYF.

In its sample, this clonotype was seen many times. The gene calls are TRBV9 and TRBJ2-7; D gene uncertain. The V end was cut by 0 bases, the J end by 3 bases, with 10 bases between. Germline values: CDR1 SGDLS, CDR2 YYNGEE. The CDR3 loop spans 14 amino acids. The CDR3 nucleotides read TGTGCCAGCAGCGTAGGCCCCCAGATCTACGAGCAGTACTTC. It specifies CASSVGPQIYEQYF.

A single count supports this clonotype. The rearrangement joins TRBV19 to TRBJ2-7; 10 positions match TRBD2. V gave up 7 bases and J gave up 1 base; unmatched junction bases: 4. Germline assignment: CDR1 LNHDA and CDR2 SQIVND (reference sequence). The CDR3 has 14 amino acids. The CDR3 coding sequence is TGTGCCAGTAATAGCGGGAGGAAATCCTACGAGCAGTACTTC. It encodes CASNSGRKSYEQYF.

The gene calls are TRBV6-1 and TRBJ2-5; 7 bases agree with TRBD2. There are 16 residues in the CDR3. Germline CDR1 and CDR2: MNHNS and SASEGT. V lost 5 bases to trimming and J lost 4 bases; unmatched junction nucleotides: 13. The CDR3 nucleotides read TGTGCCAGCAGTACCTTCTGGGGGGGGGGAATAGAGACCCAGTACTTC. It yields the protein CASSTFWGGGIETQYF.

The V call is TRBV28, the J call TRBJ1-1, with D unresolved. In germline, CDR1 is MDHEN, CDR2 SYDVKM. This CDR3 region has 13 residues. Trimming left V 6 bases short and J 4 bases short, with 12 bases between. Written as DNA, the CDR3 is TGTGCCAGCAGCAAACAGTACCTCACTGAAGCTTTCTTT. Protein: CASSKQYLTEAFF.

This clonotype was detected ten times or more. The chain has TRBV27 and TRBJ2-5; 8 positions agree with TRBD2. Germline CDR1 and CDR2: MNHEY and SMNVEV (reference sequence). The CDR3 runs to 15 residues. The V segment lost 2 bases and the J segment 7 bases; nucleotides outside the gene matches: 9. The DNA of the CDR3 is TGTGCCAGCAGTTTAATCGGGGGGGCCACAGTGACCCAGTACTTC. The encoded protein is CASSLIGGATVTQYF.

This clonotype occurred a few times. The chain recombines TRBV20-1 with TRBJ1-1; D call uncertain. V was cut by 0 bases and J by 3 bases, with 11 bases left in between. The CDR3 consists of 14 residues. Per germline, CDR1 DFQATT and CDR2 SNEGSKA (reference sequence). CDR3 sequence: CSARDSEVHTEAFF. In DNA form, the CDR3 reads TGCAGTGCTAGAGATTCCGAGGTCCACACTGAAGCTTTCTTT.